This TCR beta chain derives from a study of blood T cell repertoires in COVID-19. Turning to the study itself: The United States, Italy and Spain provided the acute and convalescent COVID-19 samples. PBMCs, B-cell-depleted T cells, or T cells were the source of the cDNA or gDNA that made up the material.

Authors' data handling: It was from reference gene primer amplification that nucleated cell counts were estimated. The method was immunoSEQ multiplex PCR; TCRdb's version includes in-frame clones alone and lacks a portion of them. That table furnishes V, J and clone size, whereas the DNA furnished D and trimming. The table has approximately 270,000 clones, 88% seen once. This clone was detected once. The germline V gene has CDR1 LGHNA and CDR2 YSLEER. V dropped 3 bases and J dropped 1; count of bases not matched to a gene: 11. This CDR3 is built from 17 residues. This sequence was found in a woman in her twenties or thirties with COVID-19, enrolled during active disease. The sample taken for sequencing was peripheral blood. This chain joins TRBV4-3 and TRBJ2-7; 8 bases fit TRBD1. The CDR3 region has the DNA TGCGCCAGCAGCCAGGCAAGGACAGGGACCAAGTCCTACGAGCAGTACTTC. Its translation: CASSQARTGTKSYEQYF.